This T cell receptor (beta chain) appears in the sequencing data of a study of blood T cells in healthy people across ages. Study in general: Capture by template switching was about one barcoded beta molecule per two T cells.

Trimming at V came to 0 bases and at J to 6 bases, leaving 8 bases not matched to a gene. This CDR3 is 16 amino acids long. The germline V gene encodes CDR1 MNHEY and CDR2 SMNVEV (reference sequence). As regards this clonotype: Its antigen is currently unknown.

The second PCR ran about 6 to 12 cycles with a sample-barcoded 5' primer and J-beta primers. MiXCR, run by TCRdb on the 5' RACE reads, gives a single entry per CDR3 protein. This table has about 640,000 distinct CDR3 sequences, 40% to 45% appearing once. Broader study findings: The lack of PBMC sorting stopped any conclusive naive versus antigen-experienced comparison. The donors' CMV status was not determined, possibly confounding changes in expanded clonotypes. Higher diversity, along with more naive CD4+ cells, distinguished long-lived donors from aged donors.

This sequence originates from a man of 80 years or more in good health. The rearrangement uses TRBV27 and TRBJ2-5; 9 bases map to TRBD1. Material for sequencing was blood. This chain's CDR3 is CASSLSGDRVTKTQYF. The DNA of the CDR3 is TGTGCCAGCAGTTTATCGGGGGACAGGGTTACAAAGACCCAGTACTTC.